This T cell receptor beta chain stems from a study of T cell responses to AZD1222 COVID-19 vaccine listed by TCRdb under 2021. Turning to the overall study: AZD1222 recipients with second doses at about 4 weeks or about 12 weeks were pooled, because spike-specific TCR depth and breadth did not differ between schedules. A total of approximately 240 trial participants underwent TCR sequencing, of whom 207 received two doses of AZD1222 and about 25 received two doses of the MenACWY control vaccine. Trial participants were enrolled by age into 18-55, 56-69 and 70-plus year subgroups, with 148, 28 and 57 TCR-sequenced participants respectively. Paper-wide results and their limitations: The whole spike protein was spanned by vaccine-associated CD4 TCRs, and dominant responses were seen in regions 160-218 and 743-854. The 56-69-year group was small, and its depth increase did not reach significance, likely because of low power. Nearly half of unique spike-specific TCRs reportedly recognized epitopes outside regions mutated in the B.1.351 and B.1.1.7 variants. Most participants were white British and females outnumbered males, and the authors suggested that clonal diversity may have been underestimated. Conclusions about previously exposed vaccinees are limited, since just five to seven AZD1222 recipients were seropositive for SARS-CoV-2 at baseline. A significant rise in spike-specific TCR breadth and depth was observed after two AZD1222 doses relative to day 0 and relative to MenACWY recipients. Because no day 14 peak-response samples were available, the repertoires could be characterized only after the peak T cell response.

The CDR3 regions of human TCRbeta chains were analyzed by immunosequencing. Turning to the authors' computational methods: TCRs in the repertoires were compared against a reference library of SARS-CoV-2-specific TCRs that had been generated with the MIRA antigen-specificity platform. Breadth was defined as the fraction of unique TCRs that were SARS-CoV-2-associated. Depth was defined as the fraction of total T cells that were SARS-CoV-2-associated. Using the MIRA data, each spike-specific TCR was mapped to the spike region that the TCR reacts to and placed in a CD4 or CD8 class. Log10-transformed breadth and depth values were compared by one-way ANOVA with Sidak's multiple comparisons tests. As stored in TCRdb, this immuneACCESS dataset retains in-frame rearrangements with V and J assigned. A fraction of the clones does not appear; measured against another copy, unresolved V genes explain less than half of the discrepancy, and the remainder lacks a known reason. Clone size and V and J calls were adopted from that table, with D and trimming inferred from the DNA. Within this sample are roughly 120,000 clones, with about 85% of them counted one time only. 6.2% of the sample belongs to the ten largest clones.

The time point tag for this specimen amounts to: baseline before first vaccination. Samples from vaccinated people were obtained from the UK trials COV001 and COV002, which included a single-blind randomized controlled phase 2/3 trial of AZD1222 (ChAdOx1 nCoV-19) in healthy adults. For TCRbeta chain sequencing, PBMC samples from trial participants were taken at day 0 and at day 28 after the second dose. As regards this clone: Its antigen target is currently unknown. No much larger clone is present one base from it, and per-base qualities are unavailable.

The sequencing used peripheral blood, collected on day 0 of AZD1222 vaccination. This TCR was sampled from an adult in good health.

CDR3 loop: CASSFVSEQFF. The sequence in DNA is TGTGCCAGCAGCTTCGTATCCGAGCAGTTCTTC. The rearrangement joined TRBV5-5 to TRBJ2-1; the D gene is unclear. The CDR3, from cysteine to phenylalanine, totals 11 residues. The only DNA kept is the CDR3, 33 bases in frame from the first base. Per the germline V gene (reference sequence), SGHKS is the CDR1 and YYEKEE is the CDR2. The junction carries 7 bases between V and J, which are trimmed by 2 bases and 10 bases respectively. Reference TRBV5-5 and TRBJ2-1 genes cover what lies past the CDR3, so the full variable domain is DAGVTQSPTHLIKTRGQQVTLRCSPISGHKSVSWYQQVLGQGPQFIFQYYEKEERGRGNFPDRFSARQFPNYSSELNVNALLLGDSALYLCASSFVSEQFFGPGTRLTVL.